Each of the 7 T cell receptor beta chains below was sequenced from the same sample in a study of PD-1 blockade in classical Hodgkin lymphoma. Assay used: immunoSEQ multiplex PCR; TCRdb lists only in-frame clones, some missing. The sample holds around 92,000 clones, 83% seen once. The time point denotes: cycle 4 day 1 (C4D1), after less than 7 weeks of nivolumab. Every single patient, without exception, relapsed after autologous stem cell transplantation, and brentuximab vedotin exposure varied. The source was peripheral blood mononuclear cells (PBMCs), collected before the fourth cycle of nivolumab. These receptors came from a human donor with classical Hodgkin lymphoma.

This clone has just a few counts. The gene calls are TRBV5-4 and TRBJ2-7, with 7 bases fitting TRBD1. The CDR3 has 14 amino acids. Trimming cost V 2 bases and J 7 bases; bases outside gene matches: 9. Germline CDR1 reads SGHNT; CDR2 reads YYREEE (reference sequence). CDR3 in amino acids: CASSLQGPPREQYF. The CDR3 bases are TGTGCCAGCAGCTTACAGGGGCCCCCTAGGGAGCAGTACTTC.

Only one count was recorded for this clone. A read error may produce the germline difference seen at one junction end. The chain is built from TRBV5-1 and TRBJ2-7; tentatively, D is TRBD1 or TRBD2 (5 bases each). This CDR3 has 14 residues. The germline V gene has CDR1 SGHRS and CDR2 YFSETQ. CDR3: CASSLELGVSPLGF. The CDR3 DNA is TGCGCCAGCAGCTTGGAGCTAGGGGTCTCCCCACTAGGTTTC.

DNA of the CDR3: TGCGCCAGCAGCTTGGGCCCCGTCTTGAATACGCAGTATTTT. This translates into CASSLGPVLNTQYF. V usage is TRBV5-1 and J usage is TRBJ2-3; D uncertain. V lost 0 bases, J lost 7 bases, and 12 bases lay in between. Germline CDR1 and CDR2: SGHRS and YFSETQ. The CDR3 spans 14 residues.

The V gene is TRBV27, the J gene TRBJ2-7; 9 bases agree with TRBD1. The V gene end was trimmed by 2 bases and the J gene end by 4 bases; junction bases not matched to a gene: 3. The CDR3 sequence is 14 residues long. Per the germline V gene, CDR1 is MNHEY and CDR2 is SMNVEV (reference sequence). CDR3 DNA: TGTGCCAGCAGTTTAAAAGGACAGGGGTACGAGCAGTACTTC. This gives the protein CASSLKGQGYEQYF.

The gene calls are TRBV6-5 and TRBJ1-5; 12 nucleotides agree with TRBD1. V shed 6 bases, J shed 7 bases, and the junction held 1 base outside the gene matches. The CDR3 runs to 13 residues. CDR1 is MNHEY, CDR2 SVGAGI, per germline. DNA for the CDR3: TGTGCCAGCAGAGGGACAGGGGGCCAGCCCCAGCATTTT. Protein sequence: CASRGTGGQPQHF.

CDR3 region: CASSSAVASGANVLTF. CDR3 DNA: TGCGCCAGCAGCTCGGCCGTAGCCTCTGGGGCCAACGTCCTGACTTTC. The rearrangement uses TRBV5-1 and TRBJ2-6; D gene unclear. The CDR3 loop spans 16 amino acids. Trimming took 3 bases from V and 0 from J, leaving 10 bases between them. Germline V lookup: CDR1 SGHRS, CDR2 YFSETQ.

This clone is a singleton in its sample. This chain uses TRBV19 with TRBJ2-5, with 9 bases matching TRBD1. Germline values: CDR1 LNHDA, CDR2 SQIVND (reference sequence). The ends lost 4 bases at V and 5 bases at J; junction bases unmatched: 8. There are 15 residues in the CDR3. CDR3 sequence: CASSNPGQGRETQYF. The CDR3 DNA reads as TGTGCCAGTAGTAATCCGGGACAGGGTCGGGAGACCCAGTACTTC.